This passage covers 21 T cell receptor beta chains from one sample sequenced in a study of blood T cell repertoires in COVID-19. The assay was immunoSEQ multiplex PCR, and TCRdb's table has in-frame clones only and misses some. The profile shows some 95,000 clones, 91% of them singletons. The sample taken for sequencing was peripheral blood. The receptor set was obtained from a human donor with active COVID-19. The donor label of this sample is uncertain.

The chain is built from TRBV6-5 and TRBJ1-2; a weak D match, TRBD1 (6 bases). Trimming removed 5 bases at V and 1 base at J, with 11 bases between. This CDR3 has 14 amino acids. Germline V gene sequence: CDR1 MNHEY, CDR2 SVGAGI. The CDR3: CASSPGHLNYGYTF. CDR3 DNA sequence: TGTGCCAGCAGTCCGGGACATCTTAACTATGGCTACACCTTC.

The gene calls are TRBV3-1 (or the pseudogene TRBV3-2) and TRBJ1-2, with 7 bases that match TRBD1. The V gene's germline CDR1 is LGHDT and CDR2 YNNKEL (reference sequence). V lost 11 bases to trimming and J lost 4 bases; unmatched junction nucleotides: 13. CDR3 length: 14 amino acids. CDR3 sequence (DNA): TGTGCCTCAACAGTTGACAGGGATGGCTATGGCTACACCTTC. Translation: CASTVDRDGYGYTF.

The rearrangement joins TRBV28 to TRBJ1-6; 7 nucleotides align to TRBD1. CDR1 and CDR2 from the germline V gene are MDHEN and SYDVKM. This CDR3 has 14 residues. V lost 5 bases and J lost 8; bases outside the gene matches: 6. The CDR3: CASSLGTEYSPLHF. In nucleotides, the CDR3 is TGTGCCAGCAGTCTGGGGACAGAATATTCACCCCTCCACTTT.

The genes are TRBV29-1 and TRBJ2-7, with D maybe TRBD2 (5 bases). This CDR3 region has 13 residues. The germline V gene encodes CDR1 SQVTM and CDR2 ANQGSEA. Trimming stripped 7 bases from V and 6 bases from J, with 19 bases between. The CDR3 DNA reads TGCAGCGGCAAAACGGGAATGGGGTCCGAGCAGTACTTC. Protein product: CSGKTGMGSEQYF.

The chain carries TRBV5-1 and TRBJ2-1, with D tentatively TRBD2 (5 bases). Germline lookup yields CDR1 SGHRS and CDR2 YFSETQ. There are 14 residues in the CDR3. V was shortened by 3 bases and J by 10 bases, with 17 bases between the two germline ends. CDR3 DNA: TGCGCCAGCAGCTATAGGGCCTCCCCGGGGGAGCAGTTCTTC. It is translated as CASSYRASPGEQFF.

Here the CDR3 DNA reads TGTGCCACCAGTGAGTCAGGGTTAGATACGCAGTATTTT. Amino acids: CATSESGLDTQYF. The genes are TRBV24-1 and TRBJ2-3; maybe TRBD1 (5 bases). V was trimmed by 4 bases and J by 5 bases, leaving 9 bases between them. The CDR3 totals 13 residues. CDR1 is KGHDR, CDR2 SFDVKD, per germline.

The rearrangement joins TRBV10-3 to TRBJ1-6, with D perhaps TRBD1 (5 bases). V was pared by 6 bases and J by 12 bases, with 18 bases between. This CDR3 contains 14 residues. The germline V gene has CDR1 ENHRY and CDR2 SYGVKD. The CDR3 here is CAIRLTDGIGPLHF. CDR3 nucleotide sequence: TGTGCCATCAGACTGACAGATGGGATAGGACCCCTCCACTTT.

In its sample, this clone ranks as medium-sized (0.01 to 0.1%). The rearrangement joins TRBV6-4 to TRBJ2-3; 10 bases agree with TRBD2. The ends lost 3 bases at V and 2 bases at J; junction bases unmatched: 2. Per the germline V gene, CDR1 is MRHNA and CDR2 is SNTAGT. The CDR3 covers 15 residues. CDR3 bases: TGTGCCAGCAGTGAAAGCGGGGGGGCCACAGATACGCAGTATTTT. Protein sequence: CASSESGGATDTQYF.

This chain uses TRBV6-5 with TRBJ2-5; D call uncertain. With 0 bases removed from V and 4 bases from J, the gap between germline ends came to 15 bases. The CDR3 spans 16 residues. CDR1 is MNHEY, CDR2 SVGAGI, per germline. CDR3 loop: CASSYSYRGFAETQYF. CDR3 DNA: TGTGCCAGCAGTTACTCGTACCGCGGTTTTGCAGAGACCCAGTACTTC.

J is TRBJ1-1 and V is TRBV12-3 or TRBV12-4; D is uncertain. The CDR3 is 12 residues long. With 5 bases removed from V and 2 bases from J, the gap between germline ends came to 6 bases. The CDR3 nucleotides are TGTGCCAGCAGTCTCGGTAACACTGAAGCTTTCTTT. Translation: CASSLGNTEAFF.

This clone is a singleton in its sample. CDR3 nucleotides: TGCGCCAGGGGGCGTGGTAACCGGATGAACACTGAAGCTTTCTTT. Translated, it gives CARGRGNRMNTEAFF. The chain uses TRBV10-1 and TRBJ1-1, with D tentatively TRBD1 (5 bases). CDR3 length: 15 amino acids. With 9 bases removed from V and 0 bases from J, the gap between germline ends came to 17 bases. CDR1 is WNHNN and CDR2 is SYGVQD in the germline V gene (reference sequence).

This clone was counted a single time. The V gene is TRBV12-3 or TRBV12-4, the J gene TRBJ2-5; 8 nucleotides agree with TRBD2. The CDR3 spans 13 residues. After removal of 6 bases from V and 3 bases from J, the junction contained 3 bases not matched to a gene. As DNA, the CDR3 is TGTGCCAGCAGCACACTAGCGGAAGAGACCCAGTACTTC. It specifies CASSTLAEETQYF.

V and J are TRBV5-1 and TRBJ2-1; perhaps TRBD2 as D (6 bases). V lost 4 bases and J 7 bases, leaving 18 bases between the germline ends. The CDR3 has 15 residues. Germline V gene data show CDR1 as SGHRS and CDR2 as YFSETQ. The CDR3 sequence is CASSVYPGLLNEQFF. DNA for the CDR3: TGCGCCAGCAGCGTTTACCCGGGACTTTTAAATGAGCAGTTCTTC.

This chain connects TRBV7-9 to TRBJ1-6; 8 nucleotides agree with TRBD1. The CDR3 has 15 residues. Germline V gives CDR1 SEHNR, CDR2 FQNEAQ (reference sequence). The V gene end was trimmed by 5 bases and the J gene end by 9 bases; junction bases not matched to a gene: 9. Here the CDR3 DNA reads TGTGCCAGCAGCCCGGCACGGGACAGGTCTTCACCCCTCCACTTT. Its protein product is CASSPARDRSSPLHF.

Here the CDR3 reads CASSPGDDRGGEQYF. The CDR3, as DNA: TGTGCCAGCTCACCAGGGGATGACAGGGGTGGCGAGCAGTACTTC. This chain joins TRBV18 and TRBJ2-7; 8 bases line up with TRBD1. Germline values: CDR1 KGHSH, CDR2 LQKENI. This CDR3 is built from 15 residues. V lost 2 bases and J lost 6; bases outside the gene matches: 9.

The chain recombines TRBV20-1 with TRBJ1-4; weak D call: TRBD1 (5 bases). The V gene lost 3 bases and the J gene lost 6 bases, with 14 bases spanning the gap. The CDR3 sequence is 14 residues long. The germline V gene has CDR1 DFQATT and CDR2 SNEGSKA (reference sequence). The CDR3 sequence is CSASFGGTHEKLFF. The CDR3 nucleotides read TGCAGTGCTAGTTTTGGAGGGACCCATGAAAAACTGTTTTTT.

The CDR3: CASSLLPEDEQFF. The CDR3 DNA is TGTGCCAGCAGTTTACTTCCGGAGGATGAGCAGTTCTTC. The V call is TRBV7-3, the J call TRBJ2-1, with a weak D call TRBD2 (5 bases). The V end was cut by 6 bases, the J end by 8 bases, with 14 bases between. Germline loops: CDR1 SGHTA, CDR2 FQGTGA. The CDR3 is 13 amino acids.

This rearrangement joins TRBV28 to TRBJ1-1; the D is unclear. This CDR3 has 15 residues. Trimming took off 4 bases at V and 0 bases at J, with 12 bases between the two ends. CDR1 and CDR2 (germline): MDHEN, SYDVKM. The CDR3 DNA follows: TGTGCCAGCAGTTCTCGCGGGTCCATGAACACTGAAGCTTTCTTT. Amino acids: CASSSRGSMNTEAFF. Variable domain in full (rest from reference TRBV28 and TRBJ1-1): DVKVTQSSRYLVKRTGEKVFLECVQDMDHENMFWYRQDPGLGLRLIYFSYDVKMKEKGDIPEGYSVSREKKERFSLILESASTNQTSMYLCASSSRGSMNTEAFFGQGTRLTVV.

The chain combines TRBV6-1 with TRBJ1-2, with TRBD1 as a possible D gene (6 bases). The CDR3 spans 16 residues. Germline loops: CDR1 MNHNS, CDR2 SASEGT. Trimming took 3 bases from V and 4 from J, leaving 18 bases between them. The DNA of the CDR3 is TGTGCCAGCAGTGACAGGTCAGGGGCTATCTTCTATGGCTACACCTTC. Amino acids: CASSDRSGAIFYGYTF.

The DNA of the CDR3 is TGTGCCAGCTCAGATATGGGGACAGGAAATCAGCCCCAGCATTTT. Translating it yields CASSDMGTGNQPQHF. The chain combines TRBV18 with TRBJ1-5; TRBD1 matches at 8 bases. V lost 5 bases to trimming and J lost 4 bases; unmatched junction nucleotides: 7. CDR3 length: 15 amino acids. CDR1 is KGHSH and CDR2 is LQKENI in the germline V gene.

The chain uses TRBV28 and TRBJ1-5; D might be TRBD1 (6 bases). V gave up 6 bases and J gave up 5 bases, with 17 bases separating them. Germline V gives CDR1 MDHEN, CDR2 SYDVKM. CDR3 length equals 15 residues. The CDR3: CASRPGTFRDQPQHF. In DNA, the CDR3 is TGTGCCAGCAGACCCGGGACATTTAGGGATCAGCCCCAGCATTTT.